This TCR beta chain was captured in a study of T cell responses to AZD1222 COVID-19 vaccine. The CDR3 has 12 amino acids. Trimming took off 10 bases at V and 3 bases at J, with 13 bases between the two ends. Germline CDR1 and CDR2: SEHNR and FQNEAQ (reference sequence). The data were produced by immunoSEQ multiplex PCR, yet TCRdb's version contains in-frame clones alone and is incomplete. This table holds 100,000 to 150,000 clones, about 89% found once. This specimen consisted of peripheral blood, obtained on day 0 of AZD1222 vaccination. The V gene is TRBV7-9, the J gene TRBJ2-7; D is possibly TRBD1 or TRBD2 (5 bases each). The receptor was isolated from an adult in good health. CDR3 loop: CATTGTLYEQYF. The CDR3 DNA reads as TGTGCCACGACCGGGACCCTCTACGAGCAGTACTTC.